Below, 26 T cell receptor beta chains from the same sample are listed, as sequenced in a study of blood T cell repertoires in COVID-19. Using immunoSEQ multiplex PCR, the repertoire was profiled, and TCRdb retains in-frame clones only, with some absent. Of just over 300,000 clones in the sample, approximately 86% were seen once. Sequencing was performed on peripheral blood. Source of these receptors: a man in his late teens or twenties with active or convalescent COVID-19.

This chain joins TRBV9 and TRBJ2-1; D is unresolved. CDR3 size: 13 residues. Trimming took 0 bases from V and 10 from J, leaving 11 bases between them. Germline CDR1 and CDR2: SGDLS and YYNGEE. DNA of the CDR3: TGTGCCAGCAGCGTAGTATCGAGCGCCGAGCAGTTCTTC. Protein product: CASSVVSSAEQFF.

This chain connects TRBV7-6 to TRBJ2-7; no firm D call. With 1 base removed from V and 7 bases from J, the gap between germline ends came to 17 bases. This CDR3 is built from 15 residues. Looked up from germline, CDR1 is SGHVS and CDR2 is FNYEAQ. DNA of the CDR3: TGTGCCAGCAGCTTAGGGTCTTCTACCCCTACGGAGCAGTACTTC. As protein: CASSLGSSTPTEQYF.

The chain carries TRBV2 and TRBJ1-1, with D perhaps TRBD1 (6 bases). The germline V and J ends were trimmed by 2 bases and 1 base, with 14 bases remaining between them. This CDR3 spans 16 amino acids. Germline V gene lookup returns CDR1 SNHLY and CDR2 FYNNEI. The chain's CDR3 is CASSEITGKRNTEAFF. The DNA of the CDR3 is TGTGCCAGCAGTGAAATTACAGGGAAGAGGAACACTGAAGCTTTCTTT. Looking up the rest from reference TRBV2 and TRBJ1-1 gives the full variable domain: EPEVTQTPSHQVTQMGQEVILRCVPISNHLYFYWYRQILGQKVEFLVSFYNNEISEKSEIFDDQFSVERPDGSNFTLKIRSTKLEDSAMYFCASSEITGKRNTEAFFGQGTRLTVV.

As to this clone: In the same sample, other DNA sequences code for this CDR3. The J gene is TRBJ2-3, the V gene TRBV5-1, with a possible D match to TRBD1 (5 bases). Per the germline V gene, CDR1 is SGHRS and CDR2 is YFSETQ. The V gene lost 0 bases and the J gene lost 5 bases, with 10 bases spanning the gap. The CDR3 runs to 14 residues. Written as DNA, the CDR3 is TGCGCCAGCAGCTTGGGGACAATGGGAGATACGCAGTATTTT. It is translated as CASSLGTMGDTQYF.

The chain employs TRBV7-9 and TRBJ2-4; 9 bases align to TRBD1. CDR3 size: 19 residues. The trim removed 5 bases at V and 0 bases at J, leaving 14 bases unmatched. Looked up from germline, CDR1 is SEHNR and CDR2 is FQNEAQ (reference sequence). CDR3 sequence: CASSPSRDRDPIAKNIQYF. The DNA of the CDR3 is TGTGCCAGCAGCCCCTCCCGGGACAGGGACCCTATAGCCAAAAACATTCAGTACTTC.

CDR3 sequence (DNA): TGTGCCAGCAGCCCGGAGAGGGGGGGCACTGAAGCTTTCTTT. Translating it yields CASSPERGGTEAFF. This rearrangement joins TRBV7-8 to TRBJ1-1; tentatively, D is TRBD1 (6 bases). The CDR3 is 14 residues long. Trimming left V 5 bases short and J 4 bases short, with 14 bases between. Germline CDR1 is SGHVS and CDR2 is FQNEAQ.

The chain combines TRBV5-6 with TRBJ1-1, with a weak D call TRBD1 (5 bases). Trimming removed 6 bases at V and 4 bases at J, with 19 bases between. The CDR3 is made up of 15 amino acids. Germline V CDR1 and CDR2: SGHDT, YYEEEE. The DNA for the CDR3 is TGTGCCAGCACCTCCAGTCCTGGGGGAGGCACTGAAGCTTTCTTT. The encoded protein is CASTSSPGGGTEAFF.

The genes are TRBV28 and TRBJ2-3; D is possibly TRBD1 (5 bases). The ends were cut back, 6 bases at V and 2 bases at J, with 24 bases in the middle. Germline values: CDR1 MDHEN, CDR2 SYDVKM. The CDR3 spans 18 residues. CDR3 sequence reads: CASSVFPKGSWVTDTQYF. CDR3 nucleotides: TGTGCCAGCAGCGTTTTCCCCAAGGGGTCGTGGGTCACAGATACGCAGTATTTT.

The CDR3 DNA follows: TGCAGCCACACCCCGGGAAGCGGCCAACTCGGAGAGACCCAGTACTTC. Translation gives CSHTPGSGQLGETQYF. The chain links TRBV29-1 to TRBJ2-5; D possibly corresponds to TRBD2 (5 bases). Germline assignment: CDR1 SQVTM and CDR2 ANQGSEA. The CDR3 runs 16 residues. Between the trimmed V and J ends, which lost 8 bases and 4 bases, there was a span of 26 bases.

V is TRBV27 and J is TRBJ2-7, with 9 bases aligning to TRBD2. The germline gives CDR1 MNHEY, CDR2 SMNVEV (reference sequence). The CDR3 extends over 15 amino acids. With 5 bases clipped from V and 3 bases from J, the junction kept 8 bases outside the gene matches. DNA for the CDR3: TGTGCCAGCAGTGAAATAGCGGGGGACTTCTACGAGCAGTACTTC. Translating it yields CASSEIAGDFYEQYF.

This chain links TRBV7-9 with TRBJ2-7, with 9 bases matching TRBD1. J gave up 0 bases and V 6 bases, and 9 bases lay outside the gene matches. The CDR3 sequence is 16 residues long. Germline CDR1 SEHNR, CDR2 FQNEAQ (reference sequence). The CDR3 here is CASRWTGTGSSYEQYF. The CDR3 nucleotides are TGTGCCAGCAGATGGACCGGGACAGGGAGCTCCTACGAGCAGTACTTC.

The V and J genes are TRBV12-3 or TRBV12-4 and TRBJ2-3; unclear D gene. V was clipped by 6 bases and J by 2 bases, with 6 bases between them. The CDR3 totals 12 residues. The CDR3 spells CASRAYTDTQYF. CDR3 nucleotide sequence: TGTGCCAGCAGGGCATACACAGATACGCAGTATTTT.

CDR3 loop: CASSYDTLRYF. For the CDR3, the DNA is TGTGCCAGCAGTTACGATACTTTAAGGTACTTC. V is TRBV6-6 and J is TRBJ2-7; D is uncertain. CDR3 length: 11 residues. Germline assignment: CDR1 MNHNY and CDR2 SVGAGI (reference sequence). The V end lost 2 bases, the J end lost 12 bases, and 11 bases lay between the germline ends.

The V gene is TRBV6-5, the J gene TRBJ1-3; D is undetermined. CDR3 length equals 14 residues. Per the germline V gene, CDR1 is MNHEY and CDR2 is SVGAGI. V was clipped by 2 bases and J by 4 bases, with 9 bases between them. CDR3 residues: CASSYGPLGNTIYF. In nucleotides, the CDR3 is TGTGCCAGCAGTTACGGGCCTTTAGGAAACACCATATATTTT.

Regarding this clone: The same CDR3 arises from other DNA sequences in this sample as well. The chain uses TRBV15 and TRBJ2-7, with D perhaps matching TRBD1 (5 bases). V was cut by 1 base and J by 0 bases, with 7 bases left in between. From germline, CDR1 is LNHNV and CDR2 YYDKDF (reference sequence). The CDR3 has 14 residues. The CDR3 loop reads CATSRGGSSYEQYF. CDR3 nucleotide sequence: TGTGCCACCAGCAGAGGGGGCAGCTCCTACGAGCAGTACTTC.

The chain couples TRBV28 to TRBJ2-5; 8 bases map to TRBD1. From germline, CDR1 is MDHEN and CDR2 SYDVKM. There are 14 residues in the CDR3. V dropped 8 bases and J dropped 0; count of bases not matched to a gene: 5. The CDR3 protein is CASGPGQDQETQYF. CDR3 in DNA: TGTGCCAGCGGCCCGGGACAGGACCAAGAGACCCAGTACTTC.

The CDR3 here is CASQGPLVSGNTIYF. The CDR3 coding sequence is TGTGCCTCACAGGGCCCACTGGTCTCTGGAAACACCATATATTTT. V is TRBV27 and J is TRBJ1-3; maybe TRBD1 (6 bases). With 11 bases removed from V and 0 bases from J, the gap between germline ends came to 17 bases. The V gene's germline CDR1 is MNHEY and CDR2 SMNVEV (reference sequence). The CDR3 has 15 residues.

The chain carries TRBV6-5 and TRBJ2-5; D is possibly TRBD1 (5 bases). Germline V lookup: CDR1 MNHEY, CDR2 SVGAGI. This CDR3 is built from 15 residues. With 1 base removed from V and 3 bases from J, the gap between germline ends came to 12 bases. The CDR3 reads CASSYWDKGKETQYF. CDR3 nucleotides: TGTGCCAGCAGTTACTGGGATAAGGGGAAAGAGACCCAGTACTTC.

The rearrangement links TRBV20-1 to TRBJ2-7; tentatively, D is TRBD1 (7 bases). The CDR3 length is 15 residues. Trimming cost V 3 bases and J 4 bases, with 19 bases left between them. Germline lookup yields CDR1 DFQATT and CDR2 SNEGSKA (reference sequence). Here the CDR3 DNA reads TGCAGTGCTAGTGAGGCGGGAACAGGGGCGTACGAGCAGTACTTC. Its translation is CSASEAGTGAYEQYF.

This clone has only a few counts. CDR3 sequence: CASSPTGLDQPQHF. The CDR3 coding sequence is TGTGCCAGCAGCCCGACGGGTCTGGATCAGCCCCAGCATTTT. The V and J genes are TRBV2 and TRBJ1-5; D gene uncertain. V dropped 6 bases and J dropped 5 bases, with 14 bases sitting between them. Germline CDR1 reads SNHLY; CDR2 reads FYNNEI. The CDR3 consists of 14 residues.

This clone was recorded only once. V and J are TRBV28 and TRBJ2-3; 15 positions match TRBD2. The germline gives CDR1 MDHEN, CDR2 SYDVKM. The J segment lost 1 base and the V segment lost 3 bases, leaving 8 bases of the junction unmatched. The CDR3 totals 19 residues. CDR3: CASSLWGLAGGGGTDTQYF. The CDR3, as DNA: TGTGCCAGCAGTTTGTGGGGACTAGCGGGAGGCGGAGGCACAGATACGCAGTATTTT. Full variable domain (missing parts from reference TRBV28 and TRBJ2-3): DVKVTQSSRYLVKRTGEKVFLECVQDMDHENMFWYRQDPGLGLRLIYFSYDVKMKEKGDIPEGYSVSREKKERFSLILESASTNQTSMYLCASSLWGLAGGGGTDTQYFGPGTRLTVL.

The chain employs TRBV5-1 and TRBJ1-3; no clear D. CDR1 is SGHRS, CDR2 YFSETQ, per germline. Trimming took off 3 bases at V and 2 bases at J, with 6 bases between the two ends. The CDR3 sequence is 13 residues long. The CDR3 nucleotides are TGCGCCAGCAGCTGGAGCACTGGAAACACCATATATTTT. Its protein product is CASSWSTGNTIYF.

The chain combines TRBV7-7 with TRBJ2-7; possibly TRBD1 for D (6 bases). The CDR3 is 17 residues long. Germline loops: CDR1 SSHAT, CDR2 FNYEAQ (reference sequence). V was trimmed by 2 bases and J by 0 bases, leaving 17 bases between them. DNA of the CDR3: TGTGCCAGCAGCTTAACAAAGGGACGGGACACCTCCTACGAGCAGTACTTC. Amino acid sequence: CASSLTKGRDTSYEQYF.

This chain links TRBV3-1 (or the pseudogene TRBV3-2) with TRBJ2-7; 12 nucleotides line up with TRBD2. In germline, CDR1 is LGHDT, CDR2 YNNKEL (reference sequence). The V and J ends lost 5 bases and 7 bases, in that order; junction bases with no gene match: 12. This CDR3 has 16 amino acids. CDR3 sequence reads: CASSYPSGRVPSEQYF. The CDR3 bases are TGTGCCAGCAGCTACCCTAGCGGGAGGGTCCCTTCAGAGCAGTACTTC.

This chain links TRBV7-9 with TRBJ1-2; perhaps TRBD1 as D (5 bases). CDR3 size: 17 residues. The germline V gene has CDR1 SEHNR and CDR2 FQNEAQ (reference sequence). Trimming took off 5 bases at V and 3 bases at J, with 22 bases between the two ends. CDR3 nucleotides: TGTGCCAGCAGCCCTACCAGGGTCGTAGGGCACCACTATGGCTACACCTTC. Protein sequence: CASSPTRVVGHHYGYTF.

The chain links TRBV7-9 to TRBJ2-5; possible D gene TRBD1, 6 bases. This CDR3 is 15 amino acids long. Trimming took 5 bases from V and 0 from J, leaving 13 bases between them. The germline V gene encodes CDR1 SEHNR and CDR2 FQNEAQ (reference sequence). The CDR3 spells CASSHPDSNQETQYF. The DNA for the CDR3 is TGTGCCAGCAGCCACCCGGACAGCAACCAAGAGACCCAGTACTTC. The complete variable domain, with remaining parts taken from reference TRBV7-9 and TRBJ2-5, reads DTGVSQNPRHKITKRGQNVTFRCDPISEHNRLYWYRQTLGQGPEFLTYFQNEAQLEKSRLLSDRFSAERPKGSFSTLEIQRTEQGDSAMYLCASSHPDSNQETQYFGPGTRLLVL.